These T cell receptor beta chains were read from a single sample in a study of blood T cell repertoires in COVID-19. Only in-frame clones appear in the TCRdb table, and some are missing; sequencing was by immunoSEQ multiplex PCR. The sample includes roughly 190,000 clones, 88% of them seen just once. The sequencing input was peripheral blood. The receptors stem from a human donor in a cohort sampled during active COVID-19. Both conserved end residues are part of each CDR3. Each record gives: J gene, D gene, V gene, clone size, CDR3 length, CDR3 DNA, CDR3 protein. A D gene is named only where the DNA matches it firmly. Size is stated for part of the rows, as once, few or many counts, or as a class when the clone is expanded.

J: TRBJ2-5
D: TRBD1
V: TRBV7-9
size: once
length: 14
DNA: TGTGCCAGCAGCTCCACAGGGGGTAGGGAGACCCAGTACTTC
CDR3: CASSSTGGRETQYF

J: TRBJ2-2
D: NA
V: TRBV28
size: NA
length: 12
DNA: TGTGCCAGCAGTTCCTCTACCTGGGAGCTGTTTTTT
CDR3: CASSSSTWELFF

J: TRBJ2-5
D: TRBD1
V: TRBV5-4
size: NA
length: 15
DNA: TGTGCCAGCAGCTTGGAGGGACAGGGAGGAGAGACCCAGTACTTC
CDR3: CASSLEGQGGETQYF

J: TRBJ2-1
D: TRBD2
V: TRBV30
size: few
length: 15
DNA: TGTGCCTGGTCAACCCCGGGACTAGCGGGAGTTGAGCAGTTCTTC
CDR3: CAWSTPGLAGVEQFF

J: TRBJ2-1
D: NA
V: TRBV24-1
size: NA
length: 14
DNA: TGTGCCACCAGTGATTCATCCAGATACAATGAGCAGTTCTTC
CDR3: CATSDSSRYNEQFF

J: TRBJ1-2
D: TRBD1
V: TRBV3-1/TRBV3-2
size: few
length: 15
DNA: TGTGCCAGCAGCCAAGGGACAGGGGGAAGCTATGGCTACACCTTC
CDR3: CASSQGTGGSYGYTF

J: TRBJ1-2
D: NA
V: TRBV15
size: NA
length: 14
DNA: TGTGCCACCAGCAGAGATAGGGGGTCTTGGGGCTACACCTTC
CDR3: CATSRDRGSWGYTF

J: TRBJ2-1
D: NA
V: TRBV12-3/TRBV12-4
size: NA
length: 11
DNA: TGTGCCAGCAGTTTGGTCGGGACTCAGTTCTTC
CDR3: CASSLVGTQFF

J: TRBJ1-2
D: TRBD1
V: TRBV6-4
size: NA
length: 15
DNA: TGTGCCAGCAGCCGGGACAGAGGGTCTAACTATGGCTACACCTTC
CDR3: CASSRDRGSNYGYTF

J: TRBJ2-3
D: NA
V: TRBV30
size: NA
length: 13
DNA: TGTGCCTGGAGTCCTCATGGGGGGAATACGCAGTATTTT
CDR3: CAWSPHGGNTQYF

J: TRBJ2-7
D: TRBD2
V: TRBV9
size: NA
length: 15
DNA: TGTGCCAGCAGCGCTAGCGGGAGCCCCACCTACGAGCAGTACTTC
CDR3: CASSASGSPTYEQYF

J: TRBJ1-1
D: TRBD1
V: TRBV4-1
size: NA
length: 17
DNA: TGCGCCAGCAGCCAAGCCGACCGGGACAGGGTGGGGACTGAAGCTTTCTTT
CDR3: CASSQADRDRVGTEAFF

J: TRBJ2-7
D: NA
V: TRBV14
size: NA
length: 11
DNA: TGTGCCAGCAGCCTGGGGACACGGCAGTACTTC
CDR3: CASSLGTRQYF

J: TRBJ1-3
D: NA
V: TRBV6-5
size: NA
length: 14
DNA: TGTGCCACAGAGTCAGGGTTCTCTGGAAACACCATATATTTT
CDR3: CATESGFSGNTIYF

J: TRBJ2-1
D: TRBD1
V: TRBV5-1
size: NA
length: 16
DNA: TGCGCCAGCACCGGATCGACAGGGCTGGACTACAATGAGCAGTTCTTC
CDR3: CASTGSTGLDYNEQFF

J: TRBJ2-2
D: TRBD1
V: TRBV9
size: NA
length: 18
DNA: TGTGCCAGCAGCGTGACCGACAGGGGGGGACTTTCTAACGGGGAGCTGTTTTTT
CDR3: CASSVTDRGGLSNGELFF

J: TRBJ1-3
D: TRBD1
V: TRBV30
size: NA
length: 13
DNA: TGTGCCACCGGGACAGACACTGGAAACACCATATATTTT
CDR3: CATGTDTGNTIYF